A selection of T cell receptor beta chains follows, all from one sample in a study of a mutant IDH1 vaccine in newly diagnosed glioma. Produced via immunoSEQ multiplex PCR; TCRdb's table is partial and in-frame only. The sample carries roughly 130,000 clones, 80% recorded once. Their recognized antigens are unknown. Here the sequenced sample was PBMCs, taken from a glioma patient whose treatment included an IDH1 peptide vaccine. All receptors come from a man aged 40-49 years with glioma. Each CDR3 is given with its conserved first and last residue. A D gene is named only where the DNA matches it firmly. Some rows have no size entry. The others give once, few or many, or a class for an expanded clone.

d_gene,j_gene,v_gene,abundance,CDR3aa,CDR3nt
TRBD1,TRBJ2-1,TRBV30,NA,CAWSGGQGISYNEQFF,TGTGCCTGGAGTGGGGGACAGGGGATTTCCTACAATGAGCAGTTCTTC
NA,TRBJ2-7,TRBV29-1,NA,CSARGLSYEQYF,TGCAGCGCCCGGGGGCTCAGCTACGAGCAGTACTTC
TRBD2,TRBJ2-3,TRBV5-6,NA,CASSQGLAGANTDTQYF,TGTGCCAGCAGCCAAGGACTAGCGGGGGCCAACACAGATACGCAGTATTTT
NA,TRBJ1-5,TRBV10-1,NA,CASSESSVGQPQHF,TGCGCCAGCAGTGAGTCGTCAGTGGGTCAGCCCCAGCATTTT
TRBD2,TRBJ2-3,TRBV7-2,NA,CASSLTSGYGDTQYF,TGTGCCAGCAGCTTAACTAGCGGGTATGGAGATACGCAGTATTTT
TRBD1,TRBJ1-1,TRBV7-2,few,CASSPRQGDYPGEAFF,TGTGCCAGCAGCCCTCGACAGGGCGACTATCCAGGCGAAGCTTTCTTT
TRBD2,TRBJ2-1,TRBV27,once,CASSPPRAGKAHEQFF,TGTGCCAGCAGTCCCCCTCGAGCGGGGAAGGCCCATGAGCAGTTCTTC
NA,TRBJ2-5,TRBV2,NA,CASSGTDQETQYF,TGTGCCAGCAGTGGGACAGACCAAGAGACCCAGTACTTC
NA,TRBJ2-1,TRBV4-2,NA,CASSQEWQGWSNEQFF,TGTGCCAGCAGCCAAGAATGGCAGGGTTGGAGCAATGAGCAGTTCTTC
NA,TRBJ1-1,TRBV30,NA,CAWIRRDGTEAFF,TGTGCCTGGATACGTCGGGATGGCACTGAAGCTTTCTTT
NA,TRBJ2-1,TRBV7-9,NA,CASSPTSSGPHEQFF,TGTGCCAGCAGCCCTACTAGCTCGGGGCCCCATGAGCAGTTCTTC
TRBD2,TRBJ2-5,TRBV19,NA,CASSELAGEETQYF,TGTGCCAGTAGCGAACTAGCGGGAGAAGAGACCCAGTACTTC
NA,TRBJ1-2,TRBV27,NA,CASRTQGYGYTF,TGTGCCAGCAGAACACAGGGCTATGGCTACACCTTC
TRBD1,TRBJ1-1,TRBV2,many,CASSEDRADTEAFF,TGTGCCAGCAGTGAGGACAGGGCGGACACTGAAGCTTTCTTT
TRBD2,TRBJ2-5,TRBV28,NA,CASSLVGLAGQETQYF,TGTGCCAGCAGTTTAGTTGGGCTAGCGGGCCAAGAGACCCAGTACTTC
NA,TRBJ2-7,TRBV28,NA,CASSLGDYEQYF,TGTGCCAGCAGTTTGGGAGATTACGAGCAGTACTTC
NA,TRBJ2-7,TRBV6-6,NA,CATSYQVQDEQYF,TGTGCCACATCGTACCAGGTCCAGGACGAGCAGTACTTC
NA,TRBJ2-1,TRBV5-6,NA,CASSVGTGPYNEQFF,TGTGCCAGCAGCGTGGGGACCGGGCCCTACAATGAGCAGTTCTTC
TRBD1,TRBJ2-2,TRBV4-2,NA,CASSQGQGVTGELFF,TGTGCCAGCAGCCAAGGGCAGGGGGTCACCGGGGAGCTGTTTTTT
NA,TRBJ2-7,TRBV19,NA,CASRQGIEQYF,TGTGCCAGTAGGCAGGGCATCGAGCAGTACTTC
NA,TRBJ1-5,TRBV5-1,NA,CASSFDGGANQPQHF,TGCGCCAGCAGCTTCGATGGAGGGGCGAACCAGCCCCAGCATTTT
NA,TRBJ1-6,TRBV7-2,NA,CASSLGTPASPLHF,TGTGCCAGCAGCTTAGGTACCCCCGCCTCACCCCTCCACTTT
TRBD2,TRBJ2-7,TRBV5-5,NA,CASTTSGVDYEQYF,TGTGCCAGCACCACGAGCGGGGTAGACTACGAGCAGTACTTC
TRBD2,TRBJ2-3,TRBV27,NA,CASSSWWEGITDTQYF,TGTGCCAGCAGTTCTTGGTGGGAGGGAATCACAGATACGCAGTATTTT
NA,TRBJ1-4,TRBV5-7,NA,CASSFGEGRATSADEKLFF,TGTGCCAGCAGCTTCGGTGAGGGCAGGGCTACTTCGGCGGATGAAAAACTGTTTTTT
NA,TRBJ2-7,TRBV30,NA,CAWSVSRREQYF,TGTGCCTGGAGTGTAAGCAGGCGGGAGCAGTACTTC
NA,TRBJ2-6,TRBV9,NA,CASSVGSLGANVLTF,TGTGCCAGCAGCGTAGGGTCCCTCGGGGCCAACGTCCTGACTTTC
TRBD2,TRBJ2-3,TRBV29-1,NA,CSVSGTRGTDTQYF,TGCAGCGTTTCCGGGACTAGAGGCACAGATACGCAGTATTTT
NA,TRBJ1-2,TRBV7-9,few,CASGGSADLNYGYTF,TGTGCCAGCGGGGGATCGGCAGACTTAAACTATGGCTACACCTTC
NA,TRBJ1-3,TRBV6-1,few,CASRPRSSGNTIYF,TGTGCCAGCAGACCGAGAAGCTCTGGAAACACCATATATTTT
NA,TRBJ1-5,TRBV19,NA,CASSIAQGSNQPQHF,TGTGCCAGTAGTATTGCTCAGGGAAGCAATCAGCCCCAGCATTTT
NA,TRBJ2-5,TRBV5-1,once,CASSLEPRGIQETQYF,TGCGCCAGCAGCTTGGAGCCCAGGGGTATCCAAGAGACCCAGTACTTC
TRBD1,TRBJ2-5,TRBV27,NA,CASSTTGQETQYF,TGTGCCAGCAGTACGACAGGGCAAGAGACCCAGTACTTC
NA,TRBJ1-1,TRBV28,NA,CATEGEAFF,TGTGCCACCGAGGGTGAAGCTTTCTTT
TRBD1,TRBJ2-3,TRBV7-2,few,CASSLRGQGRDTQYF,TGTGCCAGCAGCCTACGGGGACAGGGTAGAGATACGCAGTATTTT
NA,TRBJ1-1,TRBV15,NA,CATSGEAGAFF,TGTGCCACCTCGGGGGAGGCGGGAGCTTTCTTT
TRBD2,TRBJ2-1,TRBV19,NA,CASRHAGDNEQFF,TGTGCCAGTAGACACGCGGGGGACAATGAGCAGTTCTTC
NA,TRBJ2-3,TRBV2,NA,CASSEVRGATGTQYF,TGTGCCAGCAGTGAAGTACGGGGGGCTACCGGTACGCAGTATTTT
NA,TRBJ1-6,TRBV19,NA,CASSIVRSSSYNSPLHF,TGTGCCAGTAGTATTGTACGGTCGAGCTCCTATAATTCACCCCTCCACTTT
NA,TRBJ1-2,TRBV28,NA,CASSPGGGDYGYTF,TGTGCCAGCAGCCCGGGGGGGGGCGACTATGGCTACACCTTC
NA,TRBJ1-4,TRBV7-9,few,CASSLGVEDEKLFF,TGTGCCAGCAGCTTAGGGGTCGAGGATGAAAAACTGTTTTTT
NA,TRBJ1-1,TRBV19,NA,CASTYTGGDTEAFF,TGTGCCAGTACCTACACCGGGGGAGACACTGAAGCTTTCTTT
TRBD1,TRBJ2-1,TRBV29-1,NA,CSVVVGTGTDEQFF,TGCAGCGTTGTCGTAGGGACAGGGACCGATGAGCAGTTCTTC